This TCR beta chain stems from a study of cytomegalovirus exposure and HLA in healthy donors. Whole-study results and caveats: Later on, an analysis showed TCR association rates differing by HLA locus, with DRB1 the most and HLA-C the fewest. The classifier reportedly diagnosed cytomegalovirus status with high sensitivity and specificity. A later analysis linked 15,000 to 20,000 TCR beta sequences to HLA alleles at 0.05 false discovery rate.

The CDR3 has 16 amino acids. The V segment lost 5 bases and the J segment 5 bases; nucleotides outside the gene matches: 11. Germline V gene sequence: CDR1 SEHNR, CDR2 FQNEAQ (reference sequence). With 60 Vbeta and 13 Jbeta primers, the PCR was carried out. In the original workflow: The count from a later analysis was some 83 million unique TCR beta chains, about 9.9 million of them shared. Some clones are missing from TCRdb's copy, which holds only in-frame ones; the method was immunoSEQ multiplex PCR. V and J calls and clone size come straight from that table; D and trimming were deduced from the DNA. Altogether about 150,000 clones are present, less than 85% being singletons, with the ten largest covering 5.5% to 8.5%. A word on this clone: The target antigen is unknown.

The rearrangement links TRBV7-9 to TRBJ1-3, with TRBD1 matching over 8 bases. The receptor comes from a woman between 50 and 59 years old in good health and CMV-seropositive. Sample: PBMCs. The CDR3 DNA is TGTGCCAGCAGCCCCGGGACAGGAAAGGAGCGAAACACCATATATTTT. Its translation is CASSPGTGKERNTIYF.